These T cell receptor beta chains were read from a single sample in a study of PD-1 blockade in classical Hodgkin lymphoma. Clones were read by immunoSEQ multiplex PCR, and TCRdb kept only the in-frame ones, dropping some. The table includes approximately 98,000 clones, approximately 90% detected once. The sample consisted of peripheral blood mononuclear cells (PBMCs), taken before the second cycle of nivolumab. The receptor set was obtained from a human donor with classical Hodgkin lymphoma. CDR3s include the opening cysteine and the closing phenylalanine or tryptophan. A D gene is named only where the DNA matches it firmly. A row's size may be missing; if present it is once, few, many or a size class.

D: TRBD1
J: TRBJ1-5
size: .
V: TRBV6-6
DNA: TGTGCCAGCAACCCCGGGACAGCAAATCAGCCCCAGCATTTT
CDR3: CASNPGTANQPQHF

D: .
J: TRBJ1-1
size: .
V: TRBV7-9
DNA: TGTGCCAGCAGCGCGTTAAATGTAGAGCGGGGAGGTGAAGCTTTCTTT
CDR3: CASSALNVERGGEAFF

D: TRBD1
J: TRBJ2-5
size: .
V: TRBV6-1
DNA: TGTGCCAGCAGTAGGGGGACAGGAGGCCAAGAGACCCAGTACTTC
CDR3: CASSRGTGGQETQYF

D: .
J: TRBJ1-1
size: .
V: TRBV7-2
DNA: TGTGCCAGCAGCCCCGACCGATTAGGCGGGGTCACTGAAGCTTTCTTT
CDR3: CASSPDRLGGVTEAFF

D: .
J: TRBJ2-1
size: once
V: TRBV7-6
DNA: TGTGCCAGCAGCTTATCCGGGACAAGCTACTACAATGAGCAGTTCTTC
CDR3: CASSLSGTSYYNEQFF

D: TRBD2
J: TRBJ2-2
size: .
V: TRBV7-2
DNA: TGTGCCAGCAGCTTAGTGATGCGCGGGAGGGCCCTCGGGGAGCTGTTTTTT
CDR3: CASSLVMRGRALGELFF

D: TRBD1
J: TRBJ2-7
size: .
V: TRBV2
DNA: TGTGCCAGCAACACGCTCGTAGGACAGGGCTCCTACGAGCAGTACTTC
CDR3: CASNTLVGQGSYEQYF

D: .
J: TRBJ2-4
size: .
V: TRBV29-1
DNA: TGCAGCGTCAAAACAGGGATCGACAAAAACATTCAGTACTTC
CDR3: CSVKTGIDKNIQYF

D: .
J: TRBJ1-1
size: .
V: TRBV11-2
DNA: TGTGCCAGCAGCTCCCCTCTGAACACTGAAGCTTTCTTT
CDR3: CASSSPLNTEAFF

D: TRBD2
J: TRBJ2-7
size: .
V: TRBV4-3
DNA: TGCGCCAGCAGCCAAGGACTAGCCGACGAGCAGTACTTC
CDR3: CASSQGLADEQYF

D: TRBD1
J: TRBJ2-6
size: .
V: TRBV27
DNA: TGTGCCAGCAAGACCGGACAGGGGGCTTTTGGGGCCAACGTCCTGACTTTC
CDR3: CASKTGQGAFGANVLTF